This entry describes one T cell receptor (beta chain). A read error may be the cause here, since a much bigger clone is one base away. This sample stems from a study of blood T cells in healthy people across ages. This CDR3 is 13 amino acids long. Germline V gene data show CDR1 as DFQATT and CDR2 as SNEGSKA (reference sequence). With a J-beta primer mix and a sample-barcoded 5' primer, a second PCR ran about 7 to 11 cycles. TCRdb processed the 5' RACE reads anew with MiXCR; each CDR3 protein has one entry. The sample consists of some 710,000 distinct CDR3 sequences, around 45% of them appearing once. The TCR comes from an elderly man in good health. The chain links TRBV20-1 to TRBJ2-4; 7 bases are a match to TRBD2. The DNA matches TRBJ2-5 better at its end, which makes the J call doubtful. The source material was blood. CDR3 bases: TGCAGTGCTTATACTAGCGCACAAGAGACCCAGTACTTC. Its protein product is CSAYTSAQETQYF.